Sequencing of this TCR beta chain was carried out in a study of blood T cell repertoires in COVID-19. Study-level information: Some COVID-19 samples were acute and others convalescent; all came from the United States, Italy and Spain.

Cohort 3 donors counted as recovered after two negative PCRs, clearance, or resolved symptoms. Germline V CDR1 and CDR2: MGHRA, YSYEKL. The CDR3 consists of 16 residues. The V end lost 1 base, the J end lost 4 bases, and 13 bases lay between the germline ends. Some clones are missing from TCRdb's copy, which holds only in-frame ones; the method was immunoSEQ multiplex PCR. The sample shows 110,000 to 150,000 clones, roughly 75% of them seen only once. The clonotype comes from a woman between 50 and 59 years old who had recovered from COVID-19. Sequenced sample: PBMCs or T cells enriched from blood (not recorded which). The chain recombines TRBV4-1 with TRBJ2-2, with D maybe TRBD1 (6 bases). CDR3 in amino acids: CASSQGNQGSTGELFF. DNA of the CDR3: TGCGCCAGCAGCCAAGGGAACCAGGGGTCCACCGGGGAGCTGTTTTTT.